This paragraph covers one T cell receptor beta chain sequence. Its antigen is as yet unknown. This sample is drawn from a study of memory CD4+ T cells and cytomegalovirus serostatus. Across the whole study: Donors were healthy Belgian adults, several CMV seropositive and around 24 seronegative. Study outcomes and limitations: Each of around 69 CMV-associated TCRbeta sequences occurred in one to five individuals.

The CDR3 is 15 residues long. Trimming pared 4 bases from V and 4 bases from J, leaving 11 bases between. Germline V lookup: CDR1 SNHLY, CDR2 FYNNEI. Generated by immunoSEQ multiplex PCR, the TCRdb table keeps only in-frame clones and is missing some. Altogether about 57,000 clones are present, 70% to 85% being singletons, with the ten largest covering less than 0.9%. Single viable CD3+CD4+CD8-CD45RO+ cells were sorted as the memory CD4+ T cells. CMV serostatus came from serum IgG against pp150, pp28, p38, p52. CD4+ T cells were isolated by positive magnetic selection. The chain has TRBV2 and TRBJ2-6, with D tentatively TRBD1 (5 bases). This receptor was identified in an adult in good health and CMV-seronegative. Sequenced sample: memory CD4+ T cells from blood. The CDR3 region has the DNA TGTGCCAGCAGTGTTGACAGCTACGGGGCCAACGTCCTGACTTTC. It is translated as CASSVDSYGANVLTF.